What follows describes a single T cell receptor (beta chain). Its specific antigen is unknown. Base qualities are not recorded, but no much larger clone differs from it by a single base. TCR CDR3 regions were amplified from genomic DNA by multiplex PCR using the deep immunoSEQ assay. Genomic DNA extracted from each cell subset was distributed evenly over all wells of several immunoSEQ 96-well plates, and each plate served as one replicate. For sorted subsets, each replicate PCR was loaded with around 200 ng genomic DNA, equivalent to 30,000 or so T cell genomes. Purified libraries were quantified with a Qubit 3.0 fluorometer, sized on a Bioanalyzer 2100, and re-quantified with the KAPA Library Quantification kit. A separate single-read 150-cycle Illumina NextSeq 550 flow cell was used to sequence each immunoSEQ 96-well plate. As for the original processing: Because only junctional sequences without quality scores were contained in the immunoSEQ output, filtering matching that applied to full-length reads could not be performed. Sequences were annotated with PyIR, a Python wrapper for IgBLAST v1.9, using IMGT germline references to assign V/J genes and CDR3. Any read was removed if the V/J assignment was weak (E-value above 1e-6), the CDR3 was missing, or the read contained stop codons, out-of-frame junctions, or ambiguous translated residues. V3J clonotypes were defined as sequences sharing an identical inferred V gene, J gene, and CDR3 amino acid sequence. The percentage overlap between two repertoires was calculated by dividing the number of shared unique clonotypes by the size of the smaller repertoire. Repertoire richness was assessed with RTK rarefaction, the Chao1 estimator, and Recon v2.1 estimates of unobserved clonotypes. For all TCRbeta clonotypes obtained by the gDNA method from a handful of donors, generation probabilities were computed with OLGA. TCRdb took this table from immuneACCESS and kept in-frame rearrangements with V and J called. Such tables lack part of the clones; where checked against another copy, unresolved V genes explain under half of the gap, and the rest is unexplained. That table gives V, J and clone size, and the DNA gave D and trimming. The sample profile shows about 1.4 million clones; approximately 97% of them were found once. Jointly, the top ten make up roughly 1.2% of the sample.

The data derive from a study of shared clonotypes between healthy human individuals (TCRdb year 2020). In terms of the full investigation: The cohort included a few men and a couple of women between 18 and 49 years of age. For each donor, three plates each were used for CD4 naive and CD4 memory, two plates were used for CD8 naive, and one plate was used for CD8 memory. Blood TCR repertoires of about 5 healthy adults were deeply sequenced to estimate repertoire size and the extent of clonotype sharing between individuals. To increase sequencing depth and limit assay-specific biases, TCR repertoire library preparation and sequencing were carried out by different laboratories using diverse techniques. Leukapheresis yielded between about 0.85 and 9.5 billion PBMCs per donor. Results the study describes overall, beyond this receptor: Based on pairwise subsampling, the degree of clonotype sharing among donors was expected to be affected by sequencing depth. Incomplete sequencing was indicated by rarefaction of sorted-subset datasets, despite the large sequencing depth. Sampling was limited to blood, and TCR repertoires in tissue likely differ from TCR repertoires in blood. The genetic and exposure-history diversity represented was limited by the small number of donors. Larger estimated clonotype richness was generally found for naive subsets than for memory subsets. Across a few donors, around 5% of naive CD4, more than 3% of naive CD8, about 2.3% of memory CD4, and under 0.45% of memory CD8 clonotypes were shared. Compared with non-shared clonotypes, the clonotypes found in all four sorted-subset donors had higher generation probabilities.

Healthy HIV-negative adults with no recently reported acute infections or vaccinations were included as donors. Every donor was a Caucasian adult residing in Nashville, Tennessee, USA. Magnetic negative selection was used to enrich CD4+ T cells, after which naive cells were positively selected on CD45RA and the negative fraction became the memory subset. Blood was obtained by leukapheresis, after which PBMCs were separated by Ficoll-Histopaque density gradient centrifugation and cryopreserved in liquid nitrogen vapor phase. Purity and quantity of every magnetically sorted T cell population were checked by analytical flow cytometry. Genomic DNA was isolated from each sorted fraction and quantified by UV absorbance on a Nanodrop 2000c. CDR1 and CDR2, looked up from the germline V gene (reference sequence), are MNHEY and SMNVEV. The CDR3 starts with the cysteine, ends with the phenylalanine, and has 13 residues. CDR3 DNA is the only sequence kept; it has 39 bases, read in frame from the first base. V gives up 4 bases and J gives up 6 bases, and the segment between their germline ends measures 12 bases.

This clonotype originated in a man in his thirties or forties in good health. The sequence is built from TRBV27 and TRBJ1-2; no confident D gene assignment can be made. The specimen sequenced was naive CD4+ T cells sorted from blood. The label giving this sample's cell subset or site can be read as: CD45RA+ positively selected. For the CDR3, the sequence is CASSSDGENGYTF. The base sequence is TGTGCCAGCAGTTCGGACGGTGAAAATGGCTACACCTTC.